Included here is one TCR beta chain sequence, with context. The CDR3 has 14 residues. Trimming took off 5 bases at V and 9 bases at J, with 19 bases between the two ends. CDR1 is KGHSH, CDR2 LQKENI, per germline. This sample stems from a study of blood T cell repertoires in COVID-19. Assay: immunoSEQ multiplex PCR; the TCRdb copy retains only in-frame clones and omits some. This table holds roughly 110,000 clones, around 88% found once. V usage is TRBV18 and J usage is TRBJ2-5; perhaps TRBD1 as D (8 bases). Source material: peripheral blood. The source of this sequence is a man aged 45-65 years with active or convalescent COVID-19. CDR3 nucleotides: TGTGCCAGCTCAGCGGGGGCAGGGGGCGAGGCCCAGTACTTC. This sequence encodes CASSAGAGGEAQYF.